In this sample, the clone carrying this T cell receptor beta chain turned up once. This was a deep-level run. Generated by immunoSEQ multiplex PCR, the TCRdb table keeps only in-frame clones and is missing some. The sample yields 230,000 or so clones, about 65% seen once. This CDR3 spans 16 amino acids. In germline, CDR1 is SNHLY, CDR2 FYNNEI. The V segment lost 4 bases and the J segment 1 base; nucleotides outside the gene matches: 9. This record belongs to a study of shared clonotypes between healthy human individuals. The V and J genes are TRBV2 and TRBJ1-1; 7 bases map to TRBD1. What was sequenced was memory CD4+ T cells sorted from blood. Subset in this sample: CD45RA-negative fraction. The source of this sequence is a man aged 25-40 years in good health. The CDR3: CASSAMSRGSNTEAFF. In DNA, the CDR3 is TGTGCCAGCAGTGCTATGAGCAGGGGGTCGAACACTGAAGCTTTCTTT. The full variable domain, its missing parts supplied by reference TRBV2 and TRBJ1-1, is EPEVTQTPSHQVTQMGQEVILRCVPISNHLYFYWYRQILGQKVEFLVSFYNNEISEKSEIFDDQFSVERPDGSNFTLKIRSTKLEDSAMYFCASSAMSRGSNTEAFFGQGTRLTVV.